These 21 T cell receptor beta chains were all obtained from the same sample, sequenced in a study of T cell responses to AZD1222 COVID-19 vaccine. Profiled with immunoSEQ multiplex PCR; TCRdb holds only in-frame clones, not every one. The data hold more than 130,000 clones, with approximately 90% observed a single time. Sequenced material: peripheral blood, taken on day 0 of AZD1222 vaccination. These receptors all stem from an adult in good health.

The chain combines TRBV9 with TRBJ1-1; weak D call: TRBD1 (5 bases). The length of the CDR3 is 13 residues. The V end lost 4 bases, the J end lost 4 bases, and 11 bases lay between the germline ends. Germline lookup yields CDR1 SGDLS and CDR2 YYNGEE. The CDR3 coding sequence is TGTGCCAGCAGCCTCGGGACGTCCACTGAAGCTTTCTTT. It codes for CASSLGTSTEAFF.

In nucleotides, the CDR3 is TGCGCCAGCAGCCAACATCTCAACCTAGCGGGAGACTACAATGAGCAGTTCTTC. Protein: CASSQHLNLAGDYNEQFF. The J gene is TRBJ2-1, the V gene TRBV4-1; 10 bases fit TRBD2. CDR3 length: 18 amino acids. The ends lost 2 bases at V and 3 bases at J; junction bases unmatched: 10. Germline values: CDR1 MGHRA, CDR2 YSYEKL.

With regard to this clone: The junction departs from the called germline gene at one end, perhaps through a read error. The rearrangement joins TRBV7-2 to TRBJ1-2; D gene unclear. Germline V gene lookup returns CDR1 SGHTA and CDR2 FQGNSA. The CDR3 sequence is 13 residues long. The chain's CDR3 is CASNSEAPYSYAF. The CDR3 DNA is TGTGCCAGCAATTCGGAGGCCCCCTATAGCTACGCCTTC.

CDR3 in DNA: TGTGCCACCCGACAGGGGGCCGAGGGAGATACGCAGTATTTT. This codes for CATRQGAEGDTQYF. The chain recombines TRBV10-3 with TRBJ2-3; 10 bases fit TRBD1. CDR3 length equals 14 residues. Unmatched junction bases numbered 9, after V lost 10 bases and J lost 5 bases. Per the germline V gene, CDR1 is ENHRY and CDR2 is SYGVKD.

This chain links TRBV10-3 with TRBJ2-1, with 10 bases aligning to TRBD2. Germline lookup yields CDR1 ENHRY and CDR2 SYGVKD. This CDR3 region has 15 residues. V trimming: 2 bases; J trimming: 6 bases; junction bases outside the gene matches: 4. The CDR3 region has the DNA TGTGCCATCAGTGAGCTAGCGGGAGCCGGCAATGAGCAGTTCTTC. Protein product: CAISELAGAGNEQFF.

The CDR3 loop reads CASSPSSGGTNTGELFF. The CDR3 DNA sequence: TGTGCCAGCAGCCCCTCTAGCGGGGGCACGAACACCGGGGAGCTGTTTTTT. The chain links TRBV7-9 to TRBJ2-2, with 10 bases aligning to TRBD2. In germline, CDR1 is SEHNR, CDR2 FQNEAQ (reference sequence). V gave up 5 bases and J gave up 0 bases; unmatched junction bases: 6. The CDR3 sequence is 17 residues long.

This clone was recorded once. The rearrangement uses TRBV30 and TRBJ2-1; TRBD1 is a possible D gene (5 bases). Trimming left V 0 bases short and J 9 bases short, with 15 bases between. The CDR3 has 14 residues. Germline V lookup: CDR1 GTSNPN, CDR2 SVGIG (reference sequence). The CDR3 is CAWSVSQGSTEQFF. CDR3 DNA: TGTGCCTGGAGTGTATCTCAGGGAAGTACTGAGCAGTTCTTC. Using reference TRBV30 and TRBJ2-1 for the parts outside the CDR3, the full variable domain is SQTIHQWPATLVQPVGSPLSLECTVEGTSNPNLYWYRQAAGRGLQLLFYSVGIGQISSEVPQNLSASRPQDRQFILSSKKLLLSDSGFYLCAWSVSQGSTEQFFGPGTRLTVL.

The CDR3 coding sequence is TGTGCCAGCAGTTTAGGGCCCCCCGATACGCAGTATTTT. Protein: CASSLGPPDTQYF. This chain links TRBV12-3 or TRBV12-4 with TRBJ2-3; D gene unclear. The CDR3 consists of 13 residues. The ends were cut back, 1 base at V and 6 bases at J, with 8 bases in the middle.

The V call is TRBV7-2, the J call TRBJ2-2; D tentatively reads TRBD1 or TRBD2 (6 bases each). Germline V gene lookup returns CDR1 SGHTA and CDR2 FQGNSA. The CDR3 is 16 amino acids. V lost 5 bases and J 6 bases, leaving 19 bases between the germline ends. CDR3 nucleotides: TGTGCCAGCAGCCTCCAAGGAGGGGGGCGTGCCGGGGAGCTGTTTTTT. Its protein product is CASSLQGGGRAGELFF.

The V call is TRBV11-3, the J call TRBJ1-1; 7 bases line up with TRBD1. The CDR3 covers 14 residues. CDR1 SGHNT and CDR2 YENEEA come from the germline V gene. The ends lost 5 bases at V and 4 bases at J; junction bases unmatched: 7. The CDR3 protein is CASSQSGGATEAFF. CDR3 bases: TGTGCCAGCAGCCAATCAGGGGGAGCCACTGAAGCTTTCTTT.

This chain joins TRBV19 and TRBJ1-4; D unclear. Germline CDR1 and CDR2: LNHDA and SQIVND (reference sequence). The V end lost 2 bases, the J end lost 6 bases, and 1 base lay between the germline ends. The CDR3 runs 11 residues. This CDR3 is CASSIYEKLFF. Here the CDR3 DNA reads TGTGCCAGTAGTATATATGAAAAACTGTTTTTT.

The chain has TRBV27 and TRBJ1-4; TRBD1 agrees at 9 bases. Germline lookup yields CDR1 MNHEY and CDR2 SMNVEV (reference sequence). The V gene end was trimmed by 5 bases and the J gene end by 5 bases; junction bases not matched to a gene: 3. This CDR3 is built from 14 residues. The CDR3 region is CASSPGTGNEKLFF. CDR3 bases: TGTGCCAGCAGTCCCGGGACAGGGAATGAAAAACTGTTTTTT.

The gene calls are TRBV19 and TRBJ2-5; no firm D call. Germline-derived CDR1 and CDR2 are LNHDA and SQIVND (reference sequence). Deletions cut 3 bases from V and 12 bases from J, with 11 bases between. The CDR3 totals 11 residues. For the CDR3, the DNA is TGTGCCAGTAGTATCACAGACGCGGAGTACTTC. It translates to CASSITDAEYF.

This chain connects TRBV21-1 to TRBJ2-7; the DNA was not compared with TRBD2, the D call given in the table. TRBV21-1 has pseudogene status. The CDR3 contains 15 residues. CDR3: CASRREGTSDYEQYF. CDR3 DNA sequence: TGTGCCAGCAGAAGGGAGGGGACTAGCGACTACGAGCAGTACTTC.

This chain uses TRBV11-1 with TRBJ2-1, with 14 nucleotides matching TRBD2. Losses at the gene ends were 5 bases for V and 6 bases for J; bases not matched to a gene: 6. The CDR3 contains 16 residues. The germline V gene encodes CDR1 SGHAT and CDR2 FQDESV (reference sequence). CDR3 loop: CASSPPGTSGGNEQFF. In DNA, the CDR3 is TGTGCCAGCAGCCCCCCTGGGACTAGCGGGGGCAATGAGCAGTTCTTC.

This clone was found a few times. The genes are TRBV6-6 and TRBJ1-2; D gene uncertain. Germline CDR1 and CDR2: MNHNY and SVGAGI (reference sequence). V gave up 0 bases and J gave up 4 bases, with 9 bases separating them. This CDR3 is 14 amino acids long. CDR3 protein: CASSYSLGPYGYTF. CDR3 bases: TGTGCCAGCAGTTACTCGTTGGGCCCCTATGGCTACACCTTC.

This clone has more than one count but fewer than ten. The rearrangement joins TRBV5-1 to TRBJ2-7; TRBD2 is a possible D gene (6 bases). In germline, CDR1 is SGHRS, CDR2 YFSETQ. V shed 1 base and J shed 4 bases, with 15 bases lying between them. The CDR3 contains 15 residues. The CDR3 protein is CASSLSAGTLYEQYF. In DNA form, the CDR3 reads TGCGCCAGCAGCTTGTCGGCGGGAACGCTATACGAGCAGTACTTC.

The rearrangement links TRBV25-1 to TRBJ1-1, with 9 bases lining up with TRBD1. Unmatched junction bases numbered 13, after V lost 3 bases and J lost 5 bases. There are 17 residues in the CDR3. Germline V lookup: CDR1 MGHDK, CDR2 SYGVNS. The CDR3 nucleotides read TGTGCCAGCAGTGATTTCCACCGGGACAGGGCAATGACTGAAGCTTTCTTT. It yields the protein CASSDFHRDRAMTEAFF.

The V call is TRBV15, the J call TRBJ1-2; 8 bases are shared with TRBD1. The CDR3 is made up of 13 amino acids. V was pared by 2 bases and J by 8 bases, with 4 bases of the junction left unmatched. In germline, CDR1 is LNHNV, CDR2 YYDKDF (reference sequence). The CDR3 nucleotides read TGTGCCACCAGCAGAAGGACAGGGCAAGGCTACACCTTC. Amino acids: CATSRRTGQGYTF.

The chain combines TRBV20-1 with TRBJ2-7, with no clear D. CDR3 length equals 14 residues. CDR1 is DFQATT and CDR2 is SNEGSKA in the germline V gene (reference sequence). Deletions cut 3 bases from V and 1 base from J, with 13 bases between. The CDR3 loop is CSASPVPGSYEQYF. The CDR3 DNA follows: TGCAGTGCTAGTCCCGTTCCTGGATCCTACGAGCAGTACTTC.

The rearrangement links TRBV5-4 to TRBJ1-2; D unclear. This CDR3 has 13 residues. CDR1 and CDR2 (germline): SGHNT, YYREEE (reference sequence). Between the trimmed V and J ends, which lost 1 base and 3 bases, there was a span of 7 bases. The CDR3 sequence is CASSLSEHYGYTF. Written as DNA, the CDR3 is TGTGCCAGCAGCTTGTCAGAGCACTATGGCTACACCTTC.